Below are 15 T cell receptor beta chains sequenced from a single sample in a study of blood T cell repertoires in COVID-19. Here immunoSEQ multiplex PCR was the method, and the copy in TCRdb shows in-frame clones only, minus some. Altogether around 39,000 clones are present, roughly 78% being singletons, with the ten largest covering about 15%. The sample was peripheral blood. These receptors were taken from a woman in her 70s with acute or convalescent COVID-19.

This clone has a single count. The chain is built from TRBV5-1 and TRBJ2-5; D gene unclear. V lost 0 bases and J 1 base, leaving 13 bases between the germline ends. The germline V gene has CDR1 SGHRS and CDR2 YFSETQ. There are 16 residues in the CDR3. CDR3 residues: CASSLGSRLPQETQYF. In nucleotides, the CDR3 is TGCGCCAGCAGCTTGGGATCGAGACTGCCCCAAGAGACCCAGTACTTC.

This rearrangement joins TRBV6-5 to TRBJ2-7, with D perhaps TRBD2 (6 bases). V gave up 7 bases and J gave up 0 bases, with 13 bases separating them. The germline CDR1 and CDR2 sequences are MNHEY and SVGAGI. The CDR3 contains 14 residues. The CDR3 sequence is CASIRSGSSYEQYF. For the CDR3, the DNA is TGTGCCAGCATCCGTAGCGGAAGCTCCTACGAGCAGTACTTC.

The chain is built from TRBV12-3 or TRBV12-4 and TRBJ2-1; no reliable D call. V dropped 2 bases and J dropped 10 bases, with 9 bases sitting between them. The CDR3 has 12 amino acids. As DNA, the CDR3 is TGTGCCAGCAGTTTAAGCTTTCAAGAGCAGTTCTTC. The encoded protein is CASSLSFQEQFF.

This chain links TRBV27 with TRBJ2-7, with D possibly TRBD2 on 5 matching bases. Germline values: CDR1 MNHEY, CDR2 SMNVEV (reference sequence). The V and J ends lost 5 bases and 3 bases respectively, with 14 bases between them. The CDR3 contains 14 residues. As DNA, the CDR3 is TGTGCCAGCAGTCCCCGGAGGTCGGGCTACGAGCAGTACTTC. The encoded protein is CASSPRRSGYEQYF.

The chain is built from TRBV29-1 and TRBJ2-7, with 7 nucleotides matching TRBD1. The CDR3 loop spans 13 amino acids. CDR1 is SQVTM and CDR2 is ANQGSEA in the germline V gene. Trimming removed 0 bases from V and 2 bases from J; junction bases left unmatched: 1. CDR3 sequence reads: CSVEETGPYEQYF. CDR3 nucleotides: TGCAGCGTTGAAGAGACAGGGCCCTACGAGCAGTACTTC.

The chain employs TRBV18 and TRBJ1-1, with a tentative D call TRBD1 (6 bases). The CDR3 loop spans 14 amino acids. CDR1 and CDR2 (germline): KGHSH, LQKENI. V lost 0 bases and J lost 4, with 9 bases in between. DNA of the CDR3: TGTGCCAGCTCACCACCCACAGGGACCACTGAAGCTTTCTTT. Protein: CASSPPTGTTEAFF.

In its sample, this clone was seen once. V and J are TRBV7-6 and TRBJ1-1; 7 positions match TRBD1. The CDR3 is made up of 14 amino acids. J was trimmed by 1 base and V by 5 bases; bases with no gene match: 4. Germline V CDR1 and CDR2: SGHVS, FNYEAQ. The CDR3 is CASSPQGGNTEAFF. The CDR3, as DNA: TGTGCCAGCAGCCCCCAGGGGGGGAACACTGAAGCTTTCTTT.

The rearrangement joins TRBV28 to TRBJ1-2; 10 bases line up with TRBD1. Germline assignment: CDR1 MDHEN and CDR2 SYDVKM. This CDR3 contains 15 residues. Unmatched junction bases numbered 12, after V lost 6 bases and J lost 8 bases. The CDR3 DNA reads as TGTGCCAGCAGCCCCCCCGGGACAGGGGAGGGAGGCTACACCTTC. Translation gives CASSPPGTGEGGYTF.

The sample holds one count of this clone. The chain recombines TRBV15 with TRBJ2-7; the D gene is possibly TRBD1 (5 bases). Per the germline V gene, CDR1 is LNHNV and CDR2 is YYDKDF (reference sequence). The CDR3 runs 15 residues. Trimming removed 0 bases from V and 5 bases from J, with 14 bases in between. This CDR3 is CATSRDSTAFHEQYF. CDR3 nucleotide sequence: TGTGCCACCAGCAGAGATTCGACAGCATTCCACGAGCAGTACTTC.

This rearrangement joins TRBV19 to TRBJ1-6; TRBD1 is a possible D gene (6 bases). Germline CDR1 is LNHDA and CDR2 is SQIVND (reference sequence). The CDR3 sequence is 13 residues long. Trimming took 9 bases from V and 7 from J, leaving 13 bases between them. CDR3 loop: CASRSGANSPLHF. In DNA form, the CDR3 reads TGTGCCAGCCGTTCAGGGGCCAATTCACCCCTCCACTTT.

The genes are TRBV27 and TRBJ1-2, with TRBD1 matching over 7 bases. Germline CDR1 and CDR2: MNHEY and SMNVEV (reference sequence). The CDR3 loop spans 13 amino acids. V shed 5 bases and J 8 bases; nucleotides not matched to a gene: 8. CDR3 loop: CASSLNRGEGYTF. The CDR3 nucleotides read TGTGCCAGCAGTCTAAACAGGGGTGAAGGCTACACCTTC.

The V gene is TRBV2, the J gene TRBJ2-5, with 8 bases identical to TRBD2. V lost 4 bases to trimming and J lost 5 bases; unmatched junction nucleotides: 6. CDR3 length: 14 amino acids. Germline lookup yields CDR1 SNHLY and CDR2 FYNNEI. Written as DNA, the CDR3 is TGTGCCAGCAGTGTAATAGCGGGGAGTGAGACCCAGTACTTC. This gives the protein CASSVIAGSETQYF.

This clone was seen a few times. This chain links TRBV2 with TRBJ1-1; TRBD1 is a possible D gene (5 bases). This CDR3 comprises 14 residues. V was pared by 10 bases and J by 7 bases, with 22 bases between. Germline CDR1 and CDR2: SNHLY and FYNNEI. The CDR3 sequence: CAIHRGEPLGEAFF. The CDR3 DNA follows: TGTGCCATACATCGGGGGGAGCCTCTCGGTGAAGCTTTCTTT.

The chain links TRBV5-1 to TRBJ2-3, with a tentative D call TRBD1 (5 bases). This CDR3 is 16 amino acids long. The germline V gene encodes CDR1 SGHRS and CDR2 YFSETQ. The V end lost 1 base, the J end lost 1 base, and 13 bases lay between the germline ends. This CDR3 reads CASSLSMQGGTDTQYF. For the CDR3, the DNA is TGCGCCAGCAGCTTGTCCATGCAAGGGGGCACAGATACGCAGTATTTT.

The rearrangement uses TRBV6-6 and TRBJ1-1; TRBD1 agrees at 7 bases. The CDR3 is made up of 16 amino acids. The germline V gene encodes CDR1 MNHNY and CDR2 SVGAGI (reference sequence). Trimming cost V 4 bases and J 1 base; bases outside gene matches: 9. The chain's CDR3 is CASSWGTVSSNTEAFF. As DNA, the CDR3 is TGTGCCAGCAGTTGGGGGACAGTATCTTCGAACACTGAAGCTTTCTTT.